Below, 5 T cell receptor beta chains from the same sample are listed, as sequenced in a study of blood T cells in healthy people across ages. Alongside a J-beta primer mix, a sample-barcoded 5' primer served in a second PCR lasting about 6 to 11 cycles. TCRdb analysed the 5' RACE reads with MiXCR anew, one entry per CDR3 protein. This repertoire shows under 1,000,000 distinct CDR3 sequences, about 46% found once; its top ten account for 15% to 20%. The sample taken for sequencing was blood. The source is a man of 80 years or more in good health.

Regarding this clonotype: Possible read error: a much larger clone is one base away. The J gene is TRBJ1-1, the V gene TRBV11-3, with D maybe TRBD1 (5 bases). Per germline, CDR1 SGHNT and CDR2 YENEEA. This CDR3 is 15 amino acids long. Written as DNA, the CDR3 is TGTGTCAGCAGCTTATATGCGCAGGGGAACACTGAAGCTTTCTTT. Its protein product is CVSSLYAQGNTEAFF.

This chain connects TRBV5-1 to TRBJ2-5, with 9 bases aligning to TRBD1. The DNA end is a closer match to TRBJ2-7, so the J assignment may be wrong. This CDR3 contains 15 residues. The germline gives CDR1 SGHRS, CDR2 YFSETQ. This CDR3 reads CASRTRGQGTAEQYF. In DNA form, the CDR3 reads TGCGCCAGCAGGACGAGAGGACAGGGGACTGCCGAGCAGTACTTC.

In this sample, this clonotype turned up a few times. This chain connects TRBV4-2 to TRBJ2-7, with 8 bases identical to TRBD1. Trimming took 4 bases from V and 7 from J; bases not matched to a gene: 12. The CDR3 consists of 15 residues. Germline loops: CDR1 LGHNA, CDR2 YNFKEQ. In nucleotides, the CDR3 is TGTGCCAGCAGCCCCCGAGGCCAGGGGGCTAGGGAGCAGTACTTC. It is translated as CASSPRGQGAREQYF.

The sample holds a few counts of this clonotype. The rearrangement links TRBV2 to TRBJ2-1; tentatively, D is TRBD1 or TRBD2 (5 bases each). Germline CDR1 is SNHLY and CDR2 is FYNNEI. The CDR3 has 13 amino acids. The V and J ends lost 4 bases and 8 bases respectively, with 12 bases between them. The DNA of the CDR3 is TGTGCCAGCAGTGTCGGTAGGGGAGATGAGCAGTTCTTC. Translation gives CASSVGRGDEQFF.

The chain carries TRBV5-1 and TRBJ2-1, with 8 nucleotides matching TRBD2. The CDR3 length is 15 residues. CDR1 SGHRS and CDR2 YFSETQ come from the germline V gene. V gave up 0 bases and J gave up 4 bases; unmatched junction bases: 3. The CDR3 loop is CASSLDSGEYNEQFF. CDR3 DNA sequence: TGCGCCAGCAGCTTGGATAGCGGGGAGTACAATGAGCAGTTCTTC.